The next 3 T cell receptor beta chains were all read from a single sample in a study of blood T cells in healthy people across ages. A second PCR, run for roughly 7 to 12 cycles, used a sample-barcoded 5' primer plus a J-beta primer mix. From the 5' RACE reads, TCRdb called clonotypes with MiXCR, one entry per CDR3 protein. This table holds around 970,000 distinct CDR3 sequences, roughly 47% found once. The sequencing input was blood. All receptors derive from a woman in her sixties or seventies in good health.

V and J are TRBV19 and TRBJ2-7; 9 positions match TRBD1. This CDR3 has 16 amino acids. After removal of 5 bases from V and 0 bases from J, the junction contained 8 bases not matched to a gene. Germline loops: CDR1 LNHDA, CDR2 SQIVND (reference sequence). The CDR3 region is CASSQSGDRASYEQYF. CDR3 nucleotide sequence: TGTGCCAGTAGTCAATCCGGGGACAGGGCCTCCTACGAGCAGTACTTC.

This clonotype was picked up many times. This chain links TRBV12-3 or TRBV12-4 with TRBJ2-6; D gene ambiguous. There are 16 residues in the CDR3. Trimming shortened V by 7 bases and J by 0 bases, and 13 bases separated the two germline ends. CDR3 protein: CASTYDGFSGANVLTF. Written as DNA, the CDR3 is TGTGCCAGCACCTACGACGGTTTCTCTGGGGCCAACGTCCTGACTTTC.

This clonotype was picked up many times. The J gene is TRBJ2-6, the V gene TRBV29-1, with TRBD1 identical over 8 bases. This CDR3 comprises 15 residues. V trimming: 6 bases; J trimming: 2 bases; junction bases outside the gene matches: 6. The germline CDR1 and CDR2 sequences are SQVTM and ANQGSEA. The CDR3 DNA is TGCAGCGTACAGGGGGGCTCGCCTGGGGCCAACGTCCTGACTTTC. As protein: CSVQGGSPGANVLTF.